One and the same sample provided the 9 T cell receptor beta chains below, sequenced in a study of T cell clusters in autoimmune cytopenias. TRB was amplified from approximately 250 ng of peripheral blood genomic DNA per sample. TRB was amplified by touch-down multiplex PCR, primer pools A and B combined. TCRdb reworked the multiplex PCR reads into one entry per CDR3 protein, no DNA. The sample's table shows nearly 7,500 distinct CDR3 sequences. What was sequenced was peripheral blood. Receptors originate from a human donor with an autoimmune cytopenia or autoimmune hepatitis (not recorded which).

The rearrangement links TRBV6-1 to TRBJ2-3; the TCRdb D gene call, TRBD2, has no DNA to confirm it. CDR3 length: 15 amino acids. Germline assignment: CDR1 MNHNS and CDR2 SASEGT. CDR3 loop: CASSDSAGTTDTQYF.

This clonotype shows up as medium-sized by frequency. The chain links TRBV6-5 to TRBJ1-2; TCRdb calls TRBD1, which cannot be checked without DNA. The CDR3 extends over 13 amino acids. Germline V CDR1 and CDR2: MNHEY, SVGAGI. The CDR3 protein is CASRGTAHYGYTF.

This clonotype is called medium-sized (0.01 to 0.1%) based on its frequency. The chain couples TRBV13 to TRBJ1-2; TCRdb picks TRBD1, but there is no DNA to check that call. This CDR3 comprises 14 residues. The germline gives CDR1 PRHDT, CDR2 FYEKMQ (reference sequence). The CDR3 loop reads CASSFGDRDYGYTF.

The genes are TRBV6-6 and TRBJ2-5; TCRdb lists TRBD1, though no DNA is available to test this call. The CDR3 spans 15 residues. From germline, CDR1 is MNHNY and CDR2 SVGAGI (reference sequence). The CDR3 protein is CASNIPGWELGTQYF.

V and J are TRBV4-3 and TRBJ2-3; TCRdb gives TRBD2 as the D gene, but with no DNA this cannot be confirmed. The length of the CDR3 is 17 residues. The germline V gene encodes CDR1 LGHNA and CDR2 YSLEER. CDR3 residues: CASSQEGGLGSTDTQYF.

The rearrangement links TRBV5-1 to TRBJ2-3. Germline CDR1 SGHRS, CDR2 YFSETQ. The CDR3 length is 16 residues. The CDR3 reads CASSLIGSVGTDTQYF.

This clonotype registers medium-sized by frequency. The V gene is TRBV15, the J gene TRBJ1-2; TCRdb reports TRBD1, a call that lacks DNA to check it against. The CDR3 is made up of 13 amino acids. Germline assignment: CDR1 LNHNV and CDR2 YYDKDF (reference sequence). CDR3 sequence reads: CATSISGVYGYTF.

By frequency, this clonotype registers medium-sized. CDR3 loop: CASSLTGDSNQPQHF. V usage is TRBV12-3 or TRBV12-4 and J usage is TRBJ1-5; TCRdb indicates TRBD1, and absent DNA this call remains unverified. The CDR3 covers 15 residues.

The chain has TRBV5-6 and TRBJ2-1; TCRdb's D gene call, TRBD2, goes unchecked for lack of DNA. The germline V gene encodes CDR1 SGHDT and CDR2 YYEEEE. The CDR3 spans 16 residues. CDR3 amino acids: CASSPRGVGSYIEQFF.